Described below is a single TCR beta chain sequence and its context. The data are from a study of blood T cell repertoires in COVID-19. As for the study in general: Sites across the United States, Italy and Spain contributed samples from acute and convalescent COVID-19.

V was clipped by 7 bases and J by 0 bases; unmatched bases: 16. The CDR3 totals 19 residues. Germline CDR1 SGHDN, CDR2 FVKESK. Here immunoSEQ multiplex PCR was the method, and the copy in TCRdb shows in-frame clones only, minus some. The data contain about 250,000 clones, 86% of them seen just once; the ten biggest clones take up around 1.5%. The sequence was obtained from a woman aged 60-75 years who had recovered from COVID-19. Specimen: peripheral blood. The V gene is TRBV14, the J gene TRBJ2-1; TRBD2 agrees at 9 bases. CDR3 region: CASTAIGTSLTHSYNEQFF. In DNA, the CDR3 is TGTGCCAGCACCGCGATTGGGACTAGCCTTACCCACTCCTACAATGAGCAGTTCTTC.